The sequence of this T cell receptor beta chain was determined in a study of T cell responses to AZD1222 COVID-19 vaccine. Study-wide points: Most donors were white British, females outnumbered males, and clonal diversity was possibly underestimated. Unmutated variant regions are reportedly targeted by nearly half of spike-specific TCRs. AZD1222 recipients seropositive at baseline numbered only six.

Profiled with immunoSEQ multiplex PCR; TCRdb holds only in-frame clones, not every one. The data show under 200,000 clones, around 90% seen once. Second-dose schedules of about 4 or about 12 weeks were combined. On this clone itself: Its specificity is not known.

Trimming at V came to 3 bases and at J to 4 bases, leaving 5 bases not matched to a gene. The CDR3 totals 15 residues. Germline CDR1 is MDHEN and CDR2 is SYDVKM. Source: peripheral blood, taken 28 days after the second AZD1222 dose. The V gene is TRBV28, the J gene TRBJ2-3; 9 positions agree with TRBD2. This clonotype was sampled from an adult who received the AZD1222 COVID-19 vaccine. The DNA for the CDR3 is TGTGCCAGCAGTTTGGTTAGCGGGAGCTCAGATACGCAGTATTTT. Protein product: CASSLVSGSSDTQYF.